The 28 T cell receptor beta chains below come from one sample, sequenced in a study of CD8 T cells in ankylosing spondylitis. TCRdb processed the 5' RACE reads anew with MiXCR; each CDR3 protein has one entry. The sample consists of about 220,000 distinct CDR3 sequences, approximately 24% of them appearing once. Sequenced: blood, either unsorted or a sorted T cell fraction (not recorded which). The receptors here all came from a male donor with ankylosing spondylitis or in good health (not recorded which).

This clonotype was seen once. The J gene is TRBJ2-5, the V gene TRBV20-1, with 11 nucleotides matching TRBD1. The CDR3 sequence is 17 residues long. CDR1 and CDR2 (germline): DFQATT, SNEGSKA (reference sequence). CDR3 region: CCPPHRPWDRGWETQYF. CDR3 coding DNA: TGCTGCCCCCCCCACAGGCCGTGGGACAGGGGGTGGGAGACCCAGTACTTC.

CDR3 bases: TGCGCCAGCAGCAGGAGTCCCGGGACCCAAAATCACGAGCAGTACTTC. It encodes CASSRSPGTQNHEQYF. The J gene is TRBJ2-7, the V gene TRBV5-1; possibly TRBD1 or TRBD2 for D (5 bases each). Trimming removed 4 bases from V and 5 bases from J, with 22 bases in between. Germline CDR1 SGHRS, CDR2 YFSETQ. This CDR3 region has 16 residues.

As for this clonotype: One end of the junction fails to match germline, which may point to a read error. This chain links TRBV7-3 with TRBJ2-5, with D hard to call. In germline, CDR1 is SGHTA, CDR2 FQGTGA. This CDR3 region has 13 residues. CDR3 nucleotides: TGTGCCAGCAGCCTAACCCATCTGGAGACCCAGTACTTC. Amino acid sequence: CASSLTHLETQYF.

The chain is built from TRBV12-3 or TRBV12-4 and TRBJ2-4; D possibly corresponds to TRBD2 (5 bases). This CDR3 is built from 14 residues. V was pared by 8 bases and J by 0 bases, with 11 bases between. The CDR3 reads CASGNGLAKNIQYF. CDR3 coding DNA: TGTGCCAGCGGGAACGGACTAGCCAAAAACATTCAGTACTTC.

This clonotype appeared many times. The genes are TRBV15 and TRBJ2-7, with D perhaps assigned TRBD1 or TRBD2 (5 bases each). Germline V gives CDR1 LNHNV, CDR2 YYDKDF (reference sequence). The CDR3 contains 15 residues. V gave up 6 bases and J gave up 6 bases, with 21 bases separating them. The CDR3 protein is CATSFGGFGGGEQYF. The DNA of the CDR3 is TGTGCCACCAGTTTCGGAGGTTTTGGGGGTGGCGAGCAGTACTTC.

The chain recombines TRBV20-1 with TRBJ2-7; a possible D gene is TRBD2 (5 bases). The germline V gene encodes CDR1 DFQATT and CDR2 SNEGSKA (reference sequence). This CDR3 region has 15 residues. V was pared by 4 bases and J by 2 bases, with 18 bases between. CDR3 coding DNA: TGCAGTGCTACTTCGAGGGTCGACGTTCCCTACGAGCAGTACTTC. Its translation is CSATSRVDVPYEQYF.

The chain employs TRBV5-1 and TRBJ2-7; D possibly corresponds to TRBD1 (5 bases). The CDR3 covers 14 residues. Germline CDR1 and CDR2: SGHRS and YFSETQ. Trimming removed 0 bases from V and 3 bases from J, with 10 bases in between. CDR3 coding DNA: TGCGCCAGCAGCTTGGATGACAGCTACTACGAGCAGTACTTC. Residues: CASSLDDSYYEQYF.

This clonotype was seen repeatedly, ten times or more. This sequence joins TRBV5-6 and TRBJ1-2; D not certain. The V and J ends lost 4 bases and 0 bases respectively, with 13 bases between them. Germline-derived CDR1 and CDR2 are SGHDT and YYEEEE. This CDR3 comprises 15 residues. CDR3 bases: TGTGCCAGCAGCCCTAGACCAGGCACTAACTATGGCTACACCTTC. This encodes CASSPRPGTNYGYTF.

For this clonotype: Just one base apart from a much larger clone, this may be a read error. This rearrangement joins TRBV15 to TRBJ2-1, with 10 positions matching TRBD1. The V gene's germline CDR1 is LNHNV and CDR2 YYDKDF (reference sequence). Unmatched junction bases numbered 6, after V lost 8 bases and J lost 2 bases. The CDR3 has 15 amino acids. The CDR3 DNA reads TGTGCCACCCGGAGGGACAGGGGAACCTACAATGAGCAGTTCTTC. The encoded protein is CATRRDRGTYNEQFF.

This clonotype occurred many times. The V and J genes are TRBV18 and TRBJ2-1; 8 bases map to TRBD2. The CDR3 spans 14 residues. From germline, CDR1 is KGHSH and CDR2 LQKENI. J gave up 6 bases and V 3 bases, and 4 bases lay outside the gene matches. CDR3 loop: CASSPGLVPNEQFF. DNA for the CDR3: TGTGCCAGCTCACCGGGACTAGTTCCCAATGAGCAGTTCTTC.

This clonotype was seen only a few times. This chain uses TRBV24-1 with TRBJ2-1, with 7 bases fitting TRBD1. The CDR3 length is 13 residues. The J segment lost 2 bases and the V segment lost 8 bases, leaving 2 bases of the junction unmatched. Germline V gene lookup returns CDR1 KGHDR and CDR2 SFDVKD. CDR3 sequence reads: CATMGQPYNEQFF. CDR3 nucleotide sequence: TGTGCCACCATGGGACAGCCCTACAATGAGCAGTTCTTC.

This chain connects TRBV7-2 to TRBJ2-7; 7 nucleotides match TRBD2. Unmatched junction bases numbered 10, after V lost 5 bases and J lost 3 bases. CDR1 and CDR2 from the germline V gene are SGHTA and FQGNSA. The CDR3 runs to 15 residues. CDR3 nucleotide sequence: TGTGCCAGCAGCCCCCGCGCGGGGGAGATCTACGAGCAGTACTTC. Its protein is CASSPRAGEIYEQYF.

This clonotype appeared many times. DNA of the CDR3: TGTGCCAGCAGCTTAGGACAAACGAGAAACTCCTACAATGAGCAGTTCTTC. Translating gives CASSLGQTRNSYNEQFF. The V gene is TRBV7-8, the J gene TRBJ2-1; D gene unclear. The CDR3 is 17 amino acids. The germline CDR1 and CDR2 sequences are SGHVS and FQNEAQ. Deletions cut 1 base from V and 0 bases from J, with 13 bases between.

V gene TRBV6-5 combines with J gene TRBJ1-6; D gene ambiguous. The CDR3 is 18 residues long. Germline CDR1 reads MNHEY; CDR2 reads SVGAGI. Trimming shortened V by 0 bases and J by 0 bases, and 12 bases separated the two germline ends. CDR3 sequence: CASSYSGGRSSYNSPLHF. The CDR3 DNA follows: TGTGCCAGCAGTTACTCGGGAGGACGGAGCTCCTATAATTCACCCCTCCACTTT.

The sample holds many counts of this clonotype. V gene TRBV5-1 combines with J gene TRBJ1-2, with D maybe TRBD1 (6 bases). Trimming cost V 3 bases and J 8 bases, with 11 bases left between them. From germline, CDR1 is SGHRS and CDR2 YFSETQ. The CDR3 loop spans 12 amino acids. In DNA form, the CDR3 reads TGCGCCAGCAGCTGGTCAGGGGAAGGCTACACCTTC. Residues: CASSWSGEGYTF.

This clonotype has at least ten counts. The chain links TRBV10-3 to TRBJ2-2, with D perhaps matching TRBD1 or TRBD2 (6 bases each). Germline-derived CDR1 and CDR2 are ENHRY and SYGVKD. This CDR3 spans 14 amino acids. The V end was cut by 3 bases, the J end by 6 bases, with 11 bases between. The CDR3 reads CAISDSGEAGELFF. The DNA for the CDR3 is TGTGCCATCAGTGACTCAGGGGAGGCCGGGGAGCTGTTTTTT.

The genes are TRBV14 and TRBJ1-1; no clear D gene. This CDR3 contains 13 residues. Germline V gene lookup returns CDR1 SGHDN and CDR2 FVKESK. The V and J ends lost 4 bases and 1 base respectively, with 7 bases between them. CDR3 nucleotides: TGTGCCAGCAGCCGCGAGAGGAACACTGAAGCTTTCTTT. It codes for CASSRERNTEAFF.

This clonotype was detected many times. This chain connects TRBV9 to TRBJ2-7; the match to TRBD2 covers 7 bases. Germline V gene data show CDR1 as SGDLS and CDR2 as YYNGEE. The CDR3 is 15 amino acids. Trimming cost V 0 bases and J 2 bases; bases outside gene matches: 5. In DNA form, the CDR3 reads TGTGCCAGCAGCGTAGATTCGGGAGGCCCCTACGAGCAGTACTTC. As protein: CASSVDSGGPYEQYF.

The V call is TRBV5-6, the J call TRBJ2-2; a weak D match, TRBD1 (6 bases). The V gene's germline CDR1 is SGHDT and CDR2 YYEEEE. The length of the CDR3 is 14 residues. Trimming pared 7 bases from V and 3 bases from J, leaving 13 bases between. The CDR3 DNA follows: TGTGCCAGCGCTACCGGGACATACACCGGGGAGCTGTTTTTT. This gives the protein CASATGTYTGELFF.

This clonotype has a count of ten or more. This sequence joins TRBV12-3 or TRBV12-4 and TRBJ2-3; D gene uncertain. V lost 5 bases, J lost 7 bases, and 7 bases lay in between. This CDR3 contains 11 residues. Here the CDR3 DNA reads TGTGCCAGCAGTCAATCATATACGCAGTATTTT. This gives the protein CASSQSYTQYF.

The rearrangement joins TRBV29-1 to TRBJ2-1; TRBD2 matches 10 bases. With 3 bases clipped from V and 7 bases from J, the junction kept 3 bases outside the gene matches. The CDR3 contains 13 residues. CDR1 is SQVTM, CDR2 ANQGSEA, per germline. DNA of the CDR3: TGCAGCGTTGAGGGACTAGCGAGGAATGAGCAGTTCTTC. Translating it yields CSVEGLARNEQFF.

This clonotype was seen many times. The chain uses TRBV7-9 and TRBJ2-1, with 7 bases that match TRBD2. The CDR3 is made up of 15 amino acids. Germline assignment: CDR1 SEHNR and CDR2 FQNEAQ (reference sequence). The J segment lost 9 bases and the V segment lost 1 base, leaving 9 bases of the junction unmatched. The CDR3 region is CASSLGAQAGVEQFF. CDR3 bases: TGTGCCAGCAGCTTAGGGGCCCAGGCGGGAGTTGAGCAGTTCTTC.

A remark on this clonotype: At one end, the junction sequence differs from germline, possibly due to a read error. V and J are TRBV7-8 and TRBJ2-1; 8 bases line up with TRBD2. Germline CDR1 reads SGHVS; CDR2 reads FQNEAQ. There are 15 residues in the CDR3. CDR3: CACSSRGGGYNEQFF. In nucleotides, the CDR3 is TGTGCCTGCAGCTCCCGGGGGGGGGGCTACAATGAGCAGTTCTTC. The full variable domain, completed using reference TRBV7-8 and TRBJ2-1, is GAGVSQSPRYKVAKRGQDVALRCDPISGHVSLFWYQQALGQGPEFLTYFQNEAQLDKSGLPSDRFFAERPEGSVSTLKIQRTQQEDSAVYLCACSSRGGGYNEQFFGPGTRLTVL.

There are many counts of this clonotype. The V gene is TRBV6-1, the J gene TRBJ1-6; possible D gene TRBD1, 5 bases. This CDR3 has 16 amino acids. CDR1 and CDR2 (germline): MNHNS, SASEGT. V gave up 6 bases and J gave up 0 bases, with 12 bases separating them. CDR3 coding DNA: TGTGCCAGCAGCCGGGACGGTCGCTCCTATAATTCACCCCTCCACTTT. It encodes CASSRDGRSYNSPLHF.

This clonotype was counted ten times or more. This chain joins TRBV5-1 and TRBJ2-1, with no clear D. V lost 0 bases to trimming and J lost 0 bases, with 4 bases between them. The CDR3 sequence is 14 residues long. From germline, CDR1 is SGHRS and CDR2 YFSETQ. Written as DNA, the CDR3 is TGCGCCAGCAGCTTGGAGAGCTCCTACAATGAGCAGTTCTTC. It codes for CASSLESSYNEQFF. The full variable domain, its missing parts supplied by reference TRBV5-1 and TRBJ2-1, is KAGVTQTPRYLIKTRGQQVTLSCSPISGHRSVSWYQQTPGQGLQFLFEYFSETQRNKGNFPGRFSGRQFSNSRSEMNVSTLELGDSALYLCASSLESSYNEQFFGPGTRLTVL.

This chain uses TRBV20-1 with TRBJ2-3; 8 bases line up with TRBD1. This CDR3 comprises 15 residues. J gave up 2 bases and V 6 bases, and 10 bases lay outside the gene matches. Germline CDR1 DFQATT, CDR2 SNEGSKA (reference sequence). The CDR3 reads CSAAKGTGNTDTQYF. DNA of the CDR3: TGCAGTGCGGCAAAGGGGACAGGAAACACAGATACGCAGTATTTT.

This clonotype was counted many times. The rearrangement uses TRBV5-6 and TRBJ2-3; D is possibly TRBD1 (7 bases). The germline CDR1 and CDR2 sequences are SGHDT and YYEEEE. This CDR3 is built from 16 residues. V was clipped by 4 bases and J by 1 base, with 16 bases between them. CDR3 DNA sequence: TGTGCCAGCAGCGGGGAACAGGGGACTGGCACAGATACGCAGTATTTT. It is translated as CASSGEQGTGTDTQYF.

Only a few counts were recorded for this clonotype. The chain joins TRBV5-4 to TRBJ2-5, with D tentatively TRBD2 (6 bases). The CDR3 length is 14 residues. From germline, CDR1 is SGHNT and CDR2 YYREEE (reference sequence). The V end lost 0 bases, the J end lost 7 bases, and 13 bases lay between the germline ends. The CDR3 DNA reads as TGTGCCAGCAGCTTGGCCCAGACTAGGGGGACCCAGTACTTC. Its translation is CASSLAQTRGTQYF.